This note documents a single TCR beta chain sequence. Its antigen is not known. Generated by immunoSEQ multiplex PCR, the TCRdb table keeps only in-frame clones and is missing some. The sample yields 180,000 or so clones, around nine tenths seen once. The data were obtained in a study of Ad26.COV2.S vaccination and SARS-CoV-2 variants. Regarding the study as a whole: The analyses of TCR breadth and depth may have understated the size of total T cell responses. Breadth measured for non-spike TCRs was similar across vaccine and placebo recipients. Post-vaccination breadth of spike-specific CD8+ and CD4+ T cell responses was reportedly substantial. Vaccinated individuals (as opposed to placebo recipients) had higher spike-specific TCR breadth.

Per the germline V gene, CDR1 is MNHEY and CDR2 is SVGEGT. The CDR3 contains 15 residues. V lost 7 bases and J lost 5; bases outside the gene matches: 12. This sequence was found in a human donor who had recovered from COVID-19. The chain links TRBV6-2 or TRBV6-3 to TRBJ1-2; 8 bases align to TRBD1. Source: peripheral blood, taken after recovery from COVID-19. The CDR3 loop is CASTPGTGFFYGYTF. The DNA of the CDR3 is TGTGCCAGCACCCCCGGGACAGGCTTTTTTTATGGCTACACCTTC.